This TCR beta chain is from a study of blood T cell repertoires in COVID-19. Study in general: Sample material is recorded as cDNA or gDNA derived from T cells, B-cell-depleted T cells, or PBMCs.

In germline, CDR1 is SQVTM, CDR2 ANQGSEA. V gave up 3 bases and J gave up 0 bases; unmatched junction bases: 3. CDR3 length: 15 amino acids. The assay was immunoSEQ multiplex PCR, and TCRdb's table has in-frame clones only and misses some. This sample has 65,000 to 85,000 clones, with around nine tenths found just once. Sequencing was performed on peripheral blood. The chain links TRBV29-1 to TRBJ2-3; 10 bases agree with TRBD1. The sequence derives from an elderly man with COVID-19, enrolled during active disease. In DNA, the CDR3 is TGCAGCGTTGACCGGACAGGGGGAAGCACAGATACGCAGTATTTT. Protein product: CSVDRTGGSTDTQYF.